This note documents a single T cell receptor (beta chain) sequence. The antigen remains unidentified. At one end the junction does not follow the germline gene, possibly because of a read error. This entry comes from a study of beta chain features in type 1 diabetes. Study observations and caveats: Across all four CD4+ subsets, people with type 1 diabetes showed modestly shorter TCRB CDR3s.

Naive, central memory, regulatory and stem cell-like memory cells within the CD4+ compartment were sorted using CD45RO/CCR7/CD25/CD127/CD95/CD27. Purities in excess of 95% were seen in all sorted populations. CDR3 length: 14 residues. The germline CDR1 and CDR2 sequences are SSHAT and FNYEAQ (reference sequence). Every isolated RNA sample was fully reverse transcribed, so sequencing captured expressed TCRB transcripts. Sequencing of naive, central memory and regulatory T cell samples gave an average of approximately 3.3 million reads. Produced via immunoSEQ multiplex PCR; TCRdb's table is partial and in-frame only. This table has more than 110,000 clones, 6.9% appearing once.

This TCR came from a woman aged 25 to 45 in good health. Source material: central memory CD4+ T cells from blood. This chain connects TRBV7-7 to TRBJ2-1, with 7 nucleotides matching TRBD2. This CDR3 is CASSLGLDGDEQFF. CDR3 DNA: TGTGCTAGCAGCTTAGGACTAGATGGCGATGAGCAGTTCTTC.